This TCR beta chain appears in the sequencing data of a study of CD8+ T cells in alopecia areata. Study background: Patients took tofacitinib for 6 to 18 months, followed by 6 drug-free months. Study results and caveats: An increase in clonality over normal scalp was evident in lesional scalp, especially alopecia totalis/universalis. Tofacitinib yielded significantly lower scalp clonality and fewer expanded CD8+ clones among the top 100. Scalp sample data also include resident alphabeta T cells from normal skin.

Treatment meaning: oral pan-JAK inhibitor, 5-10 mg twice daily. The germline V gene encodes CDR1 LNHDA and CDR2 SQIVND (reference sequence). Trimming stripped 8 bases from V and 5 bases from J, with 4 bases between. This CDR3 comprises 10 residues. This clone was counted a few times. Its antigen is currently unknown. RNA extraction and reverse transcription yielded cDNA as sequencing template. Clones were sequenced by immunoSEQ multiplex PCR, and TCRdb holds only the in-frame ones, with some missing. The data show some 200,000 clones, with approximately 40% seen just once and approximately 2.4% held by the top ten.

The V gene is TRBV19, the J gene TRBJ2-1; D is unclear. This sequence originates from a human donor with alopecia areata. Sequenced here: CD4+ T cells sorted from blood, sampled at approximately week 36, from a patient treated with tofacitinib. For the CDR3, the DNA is TGTGCCAGTCGGGACAATGAGCAGTTCTTC. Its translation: CASRDNEQFF.